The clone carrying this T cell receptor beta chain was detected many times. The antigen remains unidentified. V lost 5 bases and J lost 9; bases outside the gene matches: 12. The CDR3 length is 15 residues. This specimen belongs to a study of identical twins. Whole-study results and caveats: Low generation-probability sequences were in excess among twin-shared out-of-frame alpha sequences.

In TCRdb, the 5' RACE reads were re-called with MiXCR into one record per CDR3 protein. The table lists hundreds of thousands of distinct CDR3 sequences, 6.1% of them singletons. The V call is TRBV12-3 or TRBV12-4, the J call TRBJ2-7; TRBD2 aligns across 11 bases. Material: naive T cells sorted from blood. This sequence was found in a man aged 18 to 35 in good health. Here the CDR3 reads CASSEDGTSGRGQYF. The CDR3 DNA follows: TGTGCCAGCAGTGAAGACGGGACTAGCGGCAGAGGGCAGTACTTC.